This T cell receptor beta chain originates from a study of molecular identifiers for immune sequencing clone quantification. Study results and limitations: In naive cells, clones above 20 RNA copies held under 1% of molecules, whereas in effector cells they held over 99%. Sharing of a barcode by identical TCR molecules could cause highly expanded clone sizes to be underestimated.

Bulk TCR libraries used previously described methods and listed TCR primers. One entry per CDR3 protein, called by TCRdb with MiXCR from the PCR reads. Here the sample spans hundreds of thousands of distinct CDR3 sequences, roughly 23% being singletons. For this clonotype: Its target is not known. A much larger clone lies a single base off, so this may be a read error.

This CDR3 has 12 amino acids. Germline CDR1 DFQATT, CDR2 SNEGSKA (reference sequence). In the sort, naive CD8 T cells were defined as CD8+CD4-CCR7+CD45RA+. Sequenced: naive CD8+ T cells from blood, with Jurkat cell RNA spiked in. The subset here: FACS-sorted CD8+CD4-CCR7+CD45RA+ naive T cells. This clonotype originated in a human donor in good health. Some libraries in this study had Jurkat cell RNA spiked in. The chain is built from TRBV20-1 and TRBJ1-1, with D perhaps TRBD1 (6 bases). In DNA form, the CDR3 reads TGCAGTGCTATCGAACAGGGCGCTGAAGCTATCTTT. Translated: CSAIEQGAEAIF.